This T cell receptor (beta chain) was identified in a study of shared clonotypes between healthy human individuals. CD4+ cell separation produced CD45RA+ naive and CD45RA-negative memory subsets. Points on this clone: Antigen unknown. The sample contains more than one DNA sequence encoding this CDR3.

Method: immunoSEQ multiplex PCR; TCRdb's copy keeps in-frame clones and lacks some. The top ten hold 0.13% of the sample, which has 2 million to 2.5 million clones, approximately 96% seen once. Study-level points and caveats: Non-shared clonotypes had lower generation probabilities than clonotypes shared by all four sorted-subset donors. For sorted subsets, rarefaction showed incomplete sequencing despite large depth.

The CDR3 runs 14 residues. The trim removed 1 base at V and 3 bases at J, leaving 3 bases unmatched. Germline-derived CDR1 and CDR2 are SGHNT and YYREEE (reference sequence). The chain carries TRBV5-4 and TRBJ2-7, with 8 positions matching TRBD1. The TCR was taken from a man aged 18 to 35 in good health. Sequencing input: naive CD4+ T cells sorted from blood. Stated subset: CD45RA+ positively selected. CDR3 nucleotides: TGTGCCAGCAGCTTGCAGGACAGGGTCTACGAGCAGTACTTC. It codes for CASSLQDRVYEQYF.